These 27 T cell receptor beta chains originate from one sample sequenced in a study of T cell changes during pregnancy in multiple sclerosis. Method: immunoSEQ multiplex PCR; TCRdb's copy keeps in-frame clones and lacks some. Here the sample spans 20,000 to 25,000 clones, approximately 90% being singletons. The material sequenced was CD4+ T cells from peripheral blood mononuclear cells, taken after pregnancy. The receptors derive from a female donor in good health, enrolled as a control in a pregnancy study.

The rearrangement uses TRBV5-1 and TRBJ2-1, with D tentatively TRBD1 (6 bases). V lost 4 bases and J lost 6, with 14 bases in between. This CDR3 has 14 residues. Per the germline V gene, CDR1 is SGHRS and CDR2 is YFSETQ. CDR3 sequence: CASSVPTGVNEQFF. In DNA form, the CDR3 reads TGCGCCAGCAGCGTGCCGACAGGCGTCAATGAGCAGTTCTTC.

The chain links TRBV18 to TRBJ2-7, with 14 positions matching TRBD2. There are 17 residues in the CDR3. V dropped 5 bases and J dropped 2; count of bases not matched to a gene: 8. Germline loops: CDR1 KGHSH, CDR2 LQKENI. Written as DNA, the CDR3 is TGTGCCAGCTCAGTTCCGGGACTAGCGGGAGTTGCCTACGAGCAGTACTTC. As protein: CASSVPGLAGVAYEQYF.

The V gene is TRBV5-1, the J gene TRBJ1-1, with 11 bases aligning to TRBD1. Trimming removed 3 bases from V and 7 bases from J; junction bases left unmatched: 8. Germline V gives CDR1 SGHRS, CDR2 YFSETQ. This CDR3 contains 15 residues. The DNA of the CDR3 is TGCGCCAGCAGCTCCGGACAGGGGGCCCGAATTGAAGCTTTCTTT. It is translated as CASSSGQGARIEAFF.

In its sample, this clone was seen a few times. The rearrangement joins TRBV5-4 to TRBJ2-1; no definite D call. The CDR3 totals 12 residues. Trimming left V 1 base short and J 13 bases short, with 12 bases between. Germline CDR1 reads SGHNT; CDR2 reads YYREEE (reference sequence). The CDR3 DNA follows: TGTGCCAGCAGCTTGTTATACTCCGCTCAGTTCTTC. This encodes CASSLLYSAQFF.

The gene calls are TRBV5-1 and TRBJ2-7; 9 bases align to TRBD1. With 3 bases clipped from V and 5 bases from J, the junction kept 9 bases outside the gene matches. The CDR3 loop spans 15 amino acids. CDR1 is SGHRS, CDR2 YFSETQ, per germline. The CDR3 nucleotides read TGCGCCAGCAGCTCCGGGGACAGGGCGAGGCACGAGCAGTACTTC. This codes for CASSSGDRARHEQYF.

The chain employs TRBV4-2 and TRBJ2-3; 13 bases are shared with TRBD2. Germline V lookup: CDR1 LGHNA, CDR2 YNFKEQ. V trimming: 1 base; J trimming: 2 bases; junction bases outside the gene matches: 6. This CDR3 comprises 18 residues. CDR3 amino acids: CASSQGELAGGHTDTQYF. The CDR3 DNA reads as TGTGCCAGCAGCCAAGGGGAACTAGCGGGGGGGCACACAGATACGCAGTATTTT.

The chain has TRBV6-1 and TRBJ1-5; D is uncertain. The V gene's germline CDR1 is MNHNS and CDR2 SASEGT. Deletions cut 11 bases from V and 0 bases from J, with 8 bases between. The CDR3 is 12 residues long. In DNA form, the CDR3 reads TGTGCCGCGCGGTCTAGCAATCAGCCCCAGCATTTT. Its translation is CAARSSNQPQHF.

The table lists this clone with a few counts. The chain couples TRBV5-4 to TRBJ2-1; 7 bases align to TRBD1. The CDR3 is made up of 16 amino acids. V was pared by 0 bases and J by 5 bases, with 8 bases of the junction left unmatched. CDR1 is SGHNT and CDR2 is YYREEE in the germline V gene (reference sequence). Here the CDR3 reads CASSLASRGINNEQFF. As DNA, the CDR3 is TGTGCCAGCAGCTTGGCTAGCAGGGGGATAAACAATGAGCAGTTCTTC.

The chain combines TRBV21-1 with TRBJ1-2; the D call in the table, TRBD1, was not verified against the DNA. TRBV21-1 is listed as a pseudogene. The CDR3 consists of 17 residues. This CDR3 reads CASSKSSGGRGLIGYTF. As DNA, the CDR3 is TGTGCCAGCAGCAAATCCTCGGGGGGCAGGGGGCTAATTGGCTACACCTTC.

The V and J genes are TRBV10-1 and TRBJ2-3, with D possibly being TRBD2 (5 bases). Germline CDR1 is WNHNN and CDR2 is SYGVQD (reference sequence). Trimming left V 3 bases short and J 0 bases short, with 13 bases between. CDR3 length equals 16 residues. CDR3 nucleotides: TGCGCCAGCAGTGACTCACGTGGACTCAGCACAGATACGCAGTATTTT. Translated, it gives CASSDSRGLSTDTQYF.

The rearrangement uses TRBV29-1 and TRBJ2-7; no firm D call. This CDR3 is 12 amino acids long. Germline loops: CDR1 SQVTM, CDR2 ANQGSEA. The V gene lost 5 bases and the J gene lost 0 bases, with 8 bases spanning the gap. In DNA form, the CDR3 reads TGCAGCGTTTATAACTTCTCCTACGAGCAGTACTTC. It yields the protein CSVYNFSYEQYF.

This sequence joins TRBV6-1 and TRBJ2-7; 8 bases fit TRBD2. Trimming at V came to 6 bases and at J to 6 bases, leaving 10 bases not matched to a gene. CDR3 size: 14 residues. Germline V gene sequence: CDR1 MNHNS, CDR2 SASEGT. The CDR3: CASRERTSWGEQYF. The CDR3 DNA reads as TGTGCCAGCAGGGAAAGGACTAGCTGGGGCGAGCAGTACTTC.

As DNA, the CDR3 is TGTGCCAGTAGGCCTAGAGCGGGAGAGGGAAATGAGCAGTTCTTC. It codes for CASRPRAGEGNEQFF. The V call is TRBV19, the J call TRBJ2-1; 8 bases align to TRBD2. The germline gives CDR1 LNHDA, CDR2 SQIVND (reference sequence). The V and J ends lost 6 bases and 7 bases, in that order; junction bases with no gene match: 11. The CDR3 is 15 amino acids.

The gene calls are TRBV10-3 and TRBJ2-2, with D uncertain. V lost 8 bases, J lost 6 bases, and 13 bases lay in between. CDR3 length: 13 residues. Germline V gene lookup returns CDR1 ENHRY and CDR2 SYGVKD. CDR3 amino acids: CAIAESMAGELFF. The CDR3 bases are TGTGCCATCGCTGAGAGTATGGCCGGGGAGCTGTTTTTT.

The chain uses TRBV7-2 and TRBJ2-3; 7 bases agree with TRBD2. J gave up 4 bases and V 5 bases, and 12 bases lay outside the gene matches. This CDR3 region has 16 residues. Germline V gene lookup returns CDR1 SGHTA and CDR2 FQGNSA. The CDR3 sequence: CASSNSGTMRADTQYF. The DNA for the CDR3 is TGTGCCAGCAGCAACTCCGGGACTATGCGGGCAGATACGCAGTATTTT.

The gene calls are TRBV4-1 and TRBJ1-2; D gene unclear. V was shortened by 4 bases and J by 2 bases, with 14 bases between the two germline ends. Germline lookup yields CDR1 MGHRA and CDR2 YSYEKL. The CDR3 loop spans 15 amino acids. The CDR3 spells CASSPGEQHNYGYTF. The DNA of the CDR3 is TGCGCCAGCAGCCCCGGGGAGCAGCACAACTATGGCTACACCTTC.

J is TRBJ2-1 and V is TRBV12-5; D gene uncertain. Per the germline V gene, CDR1 is LGHNT and CDR2 is FRNRAP. Trimming removed 1 base from V and 1 base from J, with 8 bases in between. The CDR3 has 15 amino acids. The CDR3 bases are TGTGCTAGTGGTTTGGAACCCCAGTCCTACAATGAGCAGTTCTTC. Protein sequence: CASGLEPQSYNEQFF.

This clone has just one count. The rearrangement links TRBV6-5 to TRBJ2-1; D perhaps matches TRBD2 (5 bases). Per the germline V gene, CDR1 is MNHEY and CDR2 is SVGAGI. Trimming left V 10 bases short and J 8 bases short, with 18 bases between. The CDR3 totals 13 residues. CDR3 sequence reads: CATKSLLVDEQFF. The CDR3 DNA is TGTGCCACTAAGTCGTTACTAGTTGATGAGCAGTTCTTC.

V usage is TRBV7-2 and J usage is TRBJ2-2, with 7 bases lining up with TRBD1. The CDR3 is 16 residues long. The V gene's germline CDR1 is SGHTA and CDR2 FQGNSA. The junction had 4 bases not matched to a gene; V was cut back by 1 base and J by 2 bases. The CDR3 region is CASSLGWDRNTGELFF. CDR3 sequence (DNA): TGTGCCAGCAGCTTAGGATGGGACAGAAACACCGGGGAGCTGTTTTTT.

The CDR3 DNA sequence: TGCGCCAGCAGCTTGGCAGTAGACAGGGGAGAGACCCAGTACTTC. The encoded protein is CASSLAVDRGETQYF. The chain recombines TRBV5-1 with TRBJ2-5; 8 bases map to TRBD1. Germline CDR1 SGHRS, CDR2 YFSETQ. The CDR3 contains 15 residues. V was clipped by 0 bases and J by 4 bases; unmatched bases: 5.

The chain links TRBV19 to TRBJ2-5; TRBD1 matches 9 bases. Germline V lookup: CDR1 LNHDA, CDR2 SQIVND (reference sequence). The CDR3 covers 15 residues. J gave up 5 bases and V 4 bases, and 8 bases lay outside the gene matches. Here the CDR3 DNA reads TGTGCCAGTAGTACTATACAGGGGGCGAGGGAGACCCAGTACTTC. This sequence encodes CASSTIQGARETQYF.

This chain links TRBV28 with TRBJ2-5; the D gene is possibly TRBD1 (5 bases). The CDR3 length is 16 residues. Looked up from germline, CDR1 is MDHEN and CDR2 is SYDVKM. The germline V and J ends were trimmed by 3 bases and 7 bases, with 21 bases remaining between them. Here the CDR3 reads CASSFPRAQSVGTQYF. The CDR3 nucleotides are TGTGCCAGCAGTTTCCCCAGGGCCCAGTCGGTCGGGACCCAGTACTTC.

This sequence joins TRBV28 and TRBJ1-4, with 7 bases that match TRBD1. Germline V lookup: CDR1 MDHEN, CDR2 SYDVKM. The V and J ends lost 9 bases and 8 bases, in that order; junction bases with no gene match: 15. The CDR3 is 15 amino acids. Here the CDR3 DNA reads TGTGCCAGTAACGACCCGACAGGGATGAAGGAAAAACTGTTTTTT. The encoded protein is CASNDPTGMKEKLFF.

The chain employs TRBV10-2 and TRBJ2-1; D remains unclear. The CDR3 is 16 residues long. Trimming removed 6 bases from V and 1 base from J, with 16 bases in between. Germline V gives CDR1 WSHSY, CDR2 SAAADI. This CDR3 reads CASRRQAQLSYNEQFF. The DNA of the CDR3 is TGCGCCAGCAGGAGACAAGCCCAATTATCCTACAATGAGCAGTTCTTC.

This clone appeared a single time. This chain connects TRBV21-1 to TRBJ1-3; TRBD1, the table's D call, lacks a check against the DNA. TRBV21-1 is a pseudogene. This CDR3 is 15 amino acids long. This CDR3 is CAPRGQGHSGNTIYF. CDR3 DNA sequence: TGTGCCCCCAGGGGTCAGGGACACTCTGGAAACACCATATATTTT.

This chain uses TRBV19 with TRBJ1-5, with D perhaps TRBD1 (5 bases). CDR1 is LNHDA, CDR2 SQIVND, per germline (reference sequence). CDR3 length: 16 residues. V was shortened by 5 bases and J by 5 bases, with 19 bases between the two germline ends. CDR3 DNA sequence: TGTGCCAGTAGTGAACGTAGGAGGGGCCCGGATCAGCCCCAGCATTTT. Its protein is CASSERRRGPDQPQHF.

This rearrangement joins TRBV19 to TRBJ2-3, with 12 bases matching TRBD2. V lost 2 bases, J lost 4 bases, and 4 bases stayed unmatched. Germline V CDR1 and CDR2: LNHDA, SQIVND (reference sequence). The length of the CDR3 is 16 residues. CDR3 DNA: TGTGCCAGTAGTATACTCCTAGCGGGGGGGCCAGATACGCAGTATTTT. This codes for CASSILLAGGPDTQYF.